This TCR beta chain was identified during a study of blood T cell repertoires in COVID-19. The CDR3 consists of 14 residues. Germline CDR1 and CDR2: SEHNR and FQNEAQ (reference sequence). With 5 bases clipped from V and 1 base from J, the junction kept 4 bases outside the gene matches. In the source study's methods: Amplification with reference gene primers provided the estimates of nucleated cell counts. Produced via immunoSEQ multiplex PCR; TCRdb's table is partial and in-frame only. The V and J calls and the clone size are those of that table, but D and trimming were determined from the DNA. The sample has about 240,000 clones; about 81% are singletons.

The receptor was derived from an elderly woman with COVID-19, enrolled during active disease. The sample taken for sequencing was peripheral blood. The chain combines TRBV7-9 with TRBJ1-1, with TRBD1 identical over 7 bases. The DNA for the CDR3 is TGTGCCAGCAGCCGACAGGGTTCGAACACTGAAGCTTTCTTT. Amino acids: CASSRQGSNTEAFF.